The subject of this entry is one T cell receptor beta chain. This clonotype has at least ten counts. Its cognate antigen has yet to be identified. Base qualities were left out, and no much larger clone turns up one base away. Libraries came from 5' RACE. The reads were generated on an Illumina HiSeq 2000. A universal primer binding site was introduced by template switching, and a unique molecular identifier was present in the final cDNA, enabling accurate counting of TCR cDNA molecules. First-strand cDNA for TCR alpha and beta chains was synthesized from specific primers in the conserved constant-segment region. To control for contamination, every cDNA library was double barcoded, receiving both a SMART-Mk sample barcode and Illumina barcodes. TruSeq adapter sequences along with Illumina sample barcodes were introduced in two successive PCR steps. The Illumina HiSeq platform was used with custom primers to sequence TCR alpha and beta cDNA libraries. From the authors' description of their analysis: MiGEC was used to process raw reads and extract unique molecular identifiers, and MiXCR was used to find CDR3 positions. Recombination models were inferred per individual with the repgenHMM and IGoR tools using an EM algorithm. Shared clonotype analysis was performed with the tcR package in R, normalizing sharing by the product of cloneset sizes. To study raw recombination without the effects of thymic and clonal selection, out-of-frame nonproductive sequences were analyzed. The raw public reads went through TCRdb reprocessing: fastp at Q25, MiXCR clone calling, in-frame beta chains kept. Duplicate CDR3 protein sequences are folded into a single record with the most common DNA and genes. These V and J calls originate from TCRdb's pipeline instead of the authors' own analysis. Within this sample are about 700,000 distinct CDR3 sequences, with 8.6% of them counted one time only. The ten largest account for 0.98% of the sample.

The data were obtained in a study of identical twins (dated by TCRdb to 2016 to 2017). With regard to the full study: TCR alpha and beta repertoires from monozygotic twins, unrelated adults of various ages and cord blood were deep-sequenced to test whether fetal clonotypes persist. Replicate twin experiments were performed at different times using different library preparation protocols to rule out contamination.

All donors were healthy Caucasians. Three pairs of female monozygotic twins, all aged about 18 to 30 years, made up the twin cohort. The RNA used for TCR libraries was isolated from peripheral blood mononuclear cells. Results the study describes overall, beyond this receptor: Zero-insertion analyses could be partly confounded by invariant T cells such as MAIT and iNKT, although diverse VJ usage argued against such confounding for most clonotypes. Because the same donors could not be followed over many years, the conclusions relied on cross-sectional statistical analysis. A weaker excess of twin sharing was found in beta out-of-frame sequences because the signal-to-noise ratio was lowered by fewer shared sequences. Compared with coincidental sharing between unrelated individuals, out-of-frame TCR alpha sequences shared between twins showed an excess of sequences with low generation probability. Recombination models systematically underestimated out-of-frame TCR alpha sharing in monozygotic twins but agreed with sharing between unrelated individuals. Abundant cord blood beta clonotypes carried fewer insertions; young adult naive repertoires showed a weaker similar trend, while memory repertoires showed none.

The CDR3 goes from the cysteine to the phenylalanine over 11 residues. Just CDR3 DNA is preserved here, 33 bases in frame from base 1. CDR1 and CDR2 (SGHAT, FQNNGV) derive from the germline V gene. Relative to germline, V is 5 bases shorter and J is 6 bases shorter, with 8 bases between their ends. The sample was also linked to a second study, of yellow fever vaccine responses in identical twins. From the second report: The T cell response to vaccination in identical twins was reported by the authors to appear partly convergent and partly personalized. The study precisely tracked vaccine-responding T cell clones in identical twins.

Specimen: PBMCs. The sequence was obtained from a woman aged 18-30 years in good health. This chain joins TRBV11-2 to TRBJ2-7; no D gene call is confident. The DNA sequence is given as TGTGCCAGCAGCCGCGATGGCGAGCAGTACTTC. The resulting protein is CASSRDGEQYF.